This paragraph reports one T cell receptor beta chain. The V segment lost 1 base and the J segment 5 bases; nucleotides outside the gene matches: 7. Germline assignment: CDR1 MGHRA and CDR2 YSYEKL. The CDR3 is 15 residues long. These data belong to a study of T-cell memory formation after mild COVID-19. Across the whole study: Across donors, TCR clusters were largely donor specific.

From 5'RACE with constant-segment primers came TCR alpha and TCR beta cDNA libraries that carried sample barcodes and UMIs. TCRdb redid the calling of the 5' RACE reads with MiXCR, one entry per CDR3 protein. The sample has just under 150,000 distinct CDR3 sequences, 15% to 20% seen once; the top ten hold approximately 2.3%. Sequenced material: PBMCs or a T cell subset sorted from them (not recorded which). The chain uses TRBV4-1 and TRBJ1-2; 7 bases fit TRBD1. This clonotype was obtained from an adult woman who had mild COVID-19 (a few samples of this study predate the infection). Cell type and time point are not known. The CDR3 DNA reads TGCGCCAGCAGCCAAGCGGGACAGCGTATGTATGGCTACACCTTC. Protein: CASSQAGQRMYGYTF.